This entry lists 20 T cell receptor beta chains sequenced from one sample in a study of T-cell memory formation after mild COVID-19. One entry per CDR3 protein, called by TCRdb with MiXCR from the 5' RACE reads. The profile shows under 400,000 distinct CDR3 sequences, around 21% of them singletons. Sequencing was carried out using PBMCs or a T cell subset sorted from them (not recorded which). The source of these receptors is an adult woman who had mild COVID-19 (a few samples of this study predate the infection). Cell type and time point are not known.

J is TRBJ2-5 and V is TRBV10-3; TRBD2 matches at 10 bases. Germline V lookup: CDR1 ENHRY, CDR2 SYGVKD. The CDR3 runs to 15 residues. Trimming at V came to 3 bases and at J to 5 bases, leaving 6 bases not matched to a gene. The CDR3: CAISEGLAGVETQYF. Written as DNA, the CDR3 is TGTGCCATCAGTGAAGGCCTAGCGGGGGTTGAGACCCAGTACTTC.

The chain couples TRBV6-5 to TRBJ2-1, with a weak D call TRBD1 (6 bases). The CDR3 sequence is 14 residues long. Trimming removed 2 bases at V and 6 bases at J, with 11 bases between. Germline V CDR1 and CDR2: MNHEY, SVGAGI. DNA for the CDR3: TGTGCCAGCAGTTACCAGGGGTCCCGCAATGAGCAGTTCTTC. The encoded protein is CASSYQGSRNEQFF.

This clonotype was counted many times. The rearrangement links TRBV7-7 to TRBJ2-3; 12 bases are a match to TRBD2. CDR1 and CDR2 (germline): SSHAT, FNYEAQ (reference sequence). Unmatched junction bases numbered 0, after V lost 5 bases and J lost 0 bases. The CDR3 has 15 amino acids. In nucleotides, the CDR3 is TGTGCCAGCAGCACTAGCGGGGGGAGCACAGATACGCAGTATTTT. Translating gives CASSTSGGSTDTQYF.

This clonotype turned up a few times. This may come from a read error, since a much larger clone is one base off. The gene calls are TRBV7-9 and TRBJ2-1; no clear D gene. V lost 3 bases, J lost 6 bases, and 3 bases lay in between. Germline assignment: CDR1 SEHNR and CDR2 FQNEAQ (reference sequence). The CDR3 contains 11 residues. For the CDR3, the DNA is TGTGCCAGCAGCTTCTTCAATGAGCAGTTCTTC. Translation: CASSFFNEQFF.

This rearrangement joins TRBV2 to TRBJ1-3; D is unresolved. The CDR3 runs to 13 residues. Germline CDR1 SNHLY, CDR2 FYNNEI. The V and J ends lost 7 bases and 0 bases respectively, with 7 bases between them. CDR3 sequence reads: CASKVPSGNTIYF. As DNA, the CDR3 is TGTGCCAGCAAGGTACCCTCTGGAAACACCATATATTTT.

The V and J genes are TRBV6-2 or TRBV6-3 and TRBJ1-1; D remains unclear. The V end lost 2 bases, the J end lost 8 bases, and 15 bases lay between the germline ends. The CDR3 has 14 residues. In germline, CDR1 is MNHEY, CDR2 SVGEGT. CDR3 bases: TGTGCCAGCAGTTACCCTGACATAACTGGAGAAGCTTTCTTT. Protein product: CASSYPDITGEAFF.

The rearrangement links TRBV20-1 to TRBJ2-5; TRBD2 matches 13 bases. The CDR3 covers 15 residues. CDR1 and CDR2 from the germline V gene are DFQATT and SNEGSKA (reference sequence). The junction had 3 bases not matched to a gene; V was cut back by 3 bases and J by 2 bases. The CDR3 DNA sequence: TGCAGTGCTAGGACTAGCGGGGGGTGGCAAGAGACCCAGTACTTC. As protein: CSARTSGGWQETQYF.

This chain uses TRBV5-1 with TRBJ1-4; 10 positions agree with TRBD1. V lost 4 bases, J lost 5 bases, and 11 bases stayed unmatched. This CDR3 region has 17 residues. Germline-derived CDR1 and CDR2 are SGHRS and YFSETQ. The CDR3 region has the DNA TGCGCCAGCAGCCGGACAGGGGGTCAACGGGGCAATGAAAAACTGTTTTTT. Its translation is CASSRTGGQRGNEKLFF.

The count of this clonotype is one. The chain joins TRBV29-1 to TRBJ1-6, with D maybe TRBD1 (5 bases). The CDR3 extends over 13 amino acids. Germline V gene data show CDR1 as SQVTM and CDR2 as ANQGSEA. The V gene lost 5 bases and the J gene lost 8 bases, with 13 bases spanning the gap. CDR3 DNA sequence: TGCAGCGTTAGGGGCCAGACCGATTCACCCCTCCACTTT. Protein sequence: CSVRGQTDSPLHF.

This clonotype was counted a few times. V gene TRBV9 combines with J gene TRBJ1-1; D remains ambiguous. The V and J ends lost 3 bases and 7 bases respectively, with 7 bases between them. Germline CDR1 reads SGDLS; CDR2 reads YYNGEE. CDR3 size: 11 residues. The CDR3 region has the DNA TGTGCCAGCAGCGGTAGAGGTGAAGCTTTCTTT. It translates to CASSGRGEAFF.

This clonotype has only a few counts. The genes are TRBV29-1 and TRBJ2-1, with 8 bases matching TRBD2. The CDR3 consists of 13 residues. CDR1 is SQVTM, CDR2 ANQGSEA, per germline. V lost 7 bases, J lost 1 base, and 3 bases stayed unmatched. The CDR3 DNA sequence: TGCAGCGGTGAGCGGGAGTCCTACAATGAGCAGTTCTTC. This gives the protein CSGERESYNEQFF.

This clonotype was picked up a small number of times. The chain links TRBV7-2 to TRBJ2-5; 9 bases map to TRBD2. The CDR3 loop spans 13 amino acids. V was clipped by 5 bases and J by 7 bases; unmatched bases: 5. Germline CDR1 is SGHTA and CDR2 is FQGNSA. The CDR3, as DNA: TGTGCCAGCAGCCGGACTAGCGAGGGGACCCAGTACTTC. Its translation is CASSRTSEGTQYF.

This clonotype was detected a few times. V gene TRBV20-1 combines with J gene TRBJ2-1; D is ambiguous. This CDR3 region has 13 residues. Germline V lookup: CDR1 DFQATT, CDR2 SNEGSKA (reference sequence). The V and J ends lost 0 bases and 8 bases respectively, with 11 bases between them. The CDR3 sequence: CSARDPNGYEQFF. For the CDR3, the DNA is TGCAGTGCTAGAGATCCCAACGGGTATGAGCAGTTCTTC.

This clonotype was counted a few times. V and J are TRBV5-1 and TRBJ2-1, with 10 bases aligning to TRBD2. This CDR3 spans 15 amino acids. After removal of 0 bases from V and 10 bases from J, the junction contained 7 bases not matched to a gene. Germline CDR1 SGHRS, CDR2 YFSETQ. The CDR3 nucleotides read TGCGCCAGCAGCTTGGGCCGGACTAGCGGTTTAGAGCAGTTCTTC. As protein: CASSLGRTSGLEQFF. The full variable domain, its missing parts supplied by reference TRBV5-1 and TRBJ2-1, is KAGVTQTPRYLIKTRGQQVTLSCSPISGHRSVSWYQQTPGQGLQFLFEYFSETQRNKGNFPGRFSGRQFSNSRSEMNVSTLELGDSALYLCASSLGRTSGLEQFFGPGTRLTVL.

This clonotype was recorded a few times. CDR3: CASSFRGRAVGETQYF. In DNA, the CDR3 is TGTGCCAGCAGCTTCCGCGGGAGGGCGGTCGGAGAGACCCAGTACTTC. The genes are TRBV7-3 and TRBJ2-5; 9 nucleotides align to TRBD2. CDR3 size: 16 residues. Germline V gives CDR1 SGHTA, CDR2 FQGTGA. V shed 3 bases and J 4 bases; nucleotides not matched to a gene: 9.

This clonotype was seen a handful of times. The chain couples TRBV4-1 to TRBJ2-7, with TRBD1 matching 8 bases. The trim removed 3 bases at V and 1 base at J, leaving 8 bases unmatched. CDR3 length equals 16 residues. CDR1 and CDR2 from the germline V gene are MGHRA and YSYEKL. The CDR3 coding sequence is TGCGCCAGCAGCCACCTAGGGCAGGGGGCGTCCTACGAGCAGTACTTC. Translated: CASSHLGQGASYEQYF.

The chain combines TRBV28 with TRBJ1-1, with a weak D call TRBD1 (5 bases). CDR3 length: 12 residues. Between the trimmed V and J ends, which lost 10 bases and 12 bases, there was a span of 21 bases. Germline CDR1 and CDR2: MDHEN and SYDVKM. The CDR3: CAISPRDARSFF. The CDR3 coding sequence is TGTGCCATCTCACCCCGGGACGCCAGGTCTTTCTTT.

This rearrangement joins TRBV7-2 to TRBJ1-1; 10 bases fit TRBD1. J gave up 6 bases and V 5 bases, and 12 bases lay outside the gene matches. The germline V gene encodes CDR1 SGHTA and CDR2 FQGNSA. CDR3 length equals 16 residues. CDR3 coding DNA: TGTGCCAGCAGCCTCGACAGGGGGCGAGGACTTTCTGAAGCTTTCTTT. Residues: CASSLDRGRGLSEAFF.

The chain carries TRBV15 and TRBJ2-1; 14 bases are a match to TRBD2. Unmatched junction bases numbered 8, after V lost 5 bases and J lost 8 bases. CDR3 length equals 16 residues. Germline V gene data show CDR1 as LNHNV and CDR2 as YYDKDF (reference sequence). The DNA for the CDR3 is TGTGCCACCAGCCGAGGACCGGGACTAGCGGGGGATGAGCAGTTCTTC. It encodes CATSRGPGLAGDEQFF.

The chain uses TRBV9 and TRBJ2-2, with 7 bases lining up with TRBD1. With 3 bases clipped from V and 4 bases from J, the junction kept 9 bases outside the gene matches. In germline, CDR1 is SGDLS, CDR2 YYNGEE. The length of the CDR3 is 16 residues. The CDR3 DNA sequence: TGTGCCAGCAGCGCGAGGACAGGACGGGGCACCGGGGAGCTGTTTTTT. Amino acids: CASSARTGRGTGELFF.